This T cell receptor beta chain was captured in a study of beta chain features in type 1 diabetes. There are a few counts of this clone. The antigen is not known. The study reverse transcribed the entire isolated RNA, so it sequenced expressed TCRB transcripts. The average output of naive, central memory and regulatory T cell samples was approximately 3.7 million reads. Profiled with immunoSEQ multiplex PCR; TCRdb holds only in-frame clones, not every one. Of around 500,000 clones in the sample, over 9.5% are singletons; the top ten hold 0.04% to 0.05%. Study-level points and caveats: The naive, central memory and Treg TCRB repertoires of patients appeared to be more similar to one another than those of healthy donors. No resolution was reached here on whether HLA type influences TCRB rearrangement.

This clonotype was obtained from a woman aged 18-29 years in good health. The sample comprised naive CD4+ T cells from blood.

In nucleotides, the CDR3 is TGTGCCTGGAGTGTATCGGGACGCGGGGTCCAGCCCCAGCATTTT. Amino acids: CAWSVSGRGVQPQHF. The rearrangement links TRBV30 to TRBJ1-5, with a possible D match to TRBD1 (5 bases). The length of the CDR3 is 15 residues. The V gene's germline CDR1 is GTSNPN and CDR2 SVGIG (reference sequence). V lost 0 bases and J lost 7, with 16 bases in between.